This T cell receptor (beta chain) originates from a study of blood T cell repertoires in COVID-19. Authors' processing steps: Estimated nucleated cell counts came from reference gene primer amplification. Assay: immunoSEQ multiplex PCR; the TCRdb copy retains only in-frame clones and omits some. The DNA was the basis for D and trimming; V, J and clone size are from that table. The sample shows around 360,000 clones, about 89% of them seen only once. CDR3 size: 12 residues. The germline gives CDR1 MNHEY, CDR2 SMNVEV (reference sequence). V shed 4 bases and J shed 2 bases, with 6 bases lying between them. Patients at the Seattle site were enrolled during active infection and followed longitudinally.

The chain couples TRBV27 to TRBJ2-7, with D hard to call. Sequencing was performed on peripheral blood. The origin of this receptor is a woman aged 25 to 45 with COVID-19, enrolled during active disease. This CDR3 reads CASSSVPYEQYF. The CDR3 nucleotides are TGTGCCAGCAGTTCAGTCCCCTACGAGCAGTACTTC.